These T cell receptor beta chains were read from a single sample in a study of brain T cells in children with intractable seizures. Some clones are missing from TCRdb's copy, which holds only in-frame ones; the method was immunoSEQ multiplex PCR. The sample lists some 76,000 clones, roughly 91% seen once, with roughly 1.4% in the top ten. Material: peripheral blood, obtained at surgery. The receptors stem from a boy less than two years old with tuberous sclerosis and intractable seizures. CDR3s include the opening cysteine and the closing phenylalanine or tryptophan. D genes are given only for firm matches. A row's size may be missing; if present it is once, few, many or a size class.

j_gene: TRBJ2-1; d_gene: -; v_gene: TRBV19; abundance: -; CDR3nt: TGTGCCAGTAGTATGGAGGCCTCCTCCTACAATGAGCAGTTCTTC; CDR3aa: CASSMEASSYNEQFF
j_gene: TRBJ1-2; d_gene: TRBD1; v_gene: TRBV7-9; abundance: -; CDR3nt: TGTGCCAGCAGCTTAGGGACAGGGGGCAACTATGGCTACACCTTC; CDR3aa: CASSLGTGGNYGYTF
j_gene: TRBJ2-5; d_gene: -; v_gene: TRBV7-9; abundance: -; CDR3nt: TGTGCCAGCAGCTTTGGGGTGAAAGAGACCCAGTACTTC; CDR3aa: CASSFGVKETQYF
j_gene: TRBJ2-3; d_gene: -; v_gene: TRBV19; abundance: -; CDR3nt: TGTGCCAGTAGTACTCCAGGGGATACGCAGTATTTT; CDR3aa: CASSTPGDTQYF
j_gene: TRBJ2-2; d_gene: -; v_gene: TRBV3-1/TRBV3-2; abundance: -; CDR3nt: TGTGCCAGCAGCCAAGGACAGAACACCGGGGAGCTGTTTTTT; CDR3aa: CASSQGQNTGELFF
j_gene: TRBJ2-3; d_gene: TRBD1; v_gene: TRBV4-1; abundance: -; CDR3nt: TGCGCCAGCATAGGACAGGTCACTGATACGCAGTATTTT; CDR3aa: CASIGQVTDTQYF
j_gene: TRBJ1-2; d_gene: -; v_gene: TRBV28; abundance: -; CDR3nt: TGTGCCAGCACGGGGGGGAATGTAGAAGGCTACACCTTC; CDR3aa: CASTGGNVEGYTF
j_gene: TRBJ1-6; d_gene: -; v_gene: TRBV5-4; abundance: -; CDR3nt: TGTGCCAGCAGCGGGGAGGCGAATAATTCACCCCTCCACTTT; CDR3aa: CASSGEANNSPLHF
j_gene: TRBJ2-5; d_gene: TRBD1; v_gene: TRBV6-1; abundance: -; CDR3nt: TGTGCCAGCAGTGGCTTCGGGACAGGGATACGGGAGACCCAGTACTTC; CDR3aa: CASSGFGTGIRETQYF
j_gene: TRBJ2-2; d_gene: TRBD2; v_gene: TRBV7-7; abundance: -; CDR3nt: TGTGCTAGCAGCTTATACGCTGGGGGGGCCGGGGAGCTGTTTTTT; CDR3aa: CASSLYAGGAGELFF
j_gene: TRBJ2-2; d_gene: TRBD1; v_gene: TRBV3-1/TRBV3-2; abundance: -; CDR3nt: TGTGCCAGCAGCCAAGATCTACAGGGGACCGGGGAGCTGTTTTTT; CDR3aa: CASSQDLQGTGELFF
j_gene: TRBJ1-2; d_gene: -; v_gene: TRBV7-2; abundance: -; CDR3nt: TGTGCCAGCAGCAGCACAGGGATCGATGGCTACACCTTC; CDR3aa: CASSSTGIDGYTF
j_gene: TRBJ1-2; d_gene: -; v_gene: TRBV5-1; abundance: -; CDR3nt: TGCGCCAGCAGCGGAGCAAACTATGGCTACACCTTC; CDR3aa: CASSGANYGYTF
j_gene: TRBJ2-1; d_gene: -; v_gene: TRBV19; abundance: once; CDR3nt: TGTGCCAGTAGTATAGTTGGGTATGAGCAGTTCTTC; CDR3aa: CASSIVGYEQFF
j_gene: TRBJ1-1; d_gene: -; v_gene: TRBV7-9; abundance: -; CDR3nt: TGTGCCAGCAGCTTAGGACAGGCTCTCAACACTGAAGCTTTCTTT; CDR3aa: CASSLGQALNTEAFF
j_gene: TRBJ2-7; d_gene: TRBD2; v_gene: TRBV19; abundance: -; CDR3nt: TGTGCCAGTAGTATATCTAGCGGACACTACGAGCAGTACTTC; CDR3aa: CASSISSGHYEQYF
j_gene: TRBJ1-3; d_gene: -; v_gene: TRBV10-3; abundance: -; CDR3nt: TGTGCCATCCTCGCAATCAAAAGGGAGGGAAACACCATATATTTT; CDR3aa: CAILAIKREGNTIYF
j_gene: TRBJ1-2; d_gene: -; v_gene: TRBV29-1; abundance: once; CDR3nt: TGCAGCGTTGACCCTGGACAGCAGGGCTACACCTTC; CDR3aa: CSVDPGQQGYTF
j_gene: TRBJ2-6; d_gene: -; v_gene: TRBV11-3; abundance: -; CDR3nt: TGTGCCAGCAGCCTATTGGGCGGGGTCTCTGGGGCCAACGTCCTGACTTTC; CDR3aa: CASSLLGGVSGANVLTF
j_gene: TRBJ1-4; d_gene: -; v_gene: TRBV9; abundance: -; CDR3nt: TGTGCCAGCAGCGTAGCTGGGCAGGGCGGTGAAAAACTGTTTTTT; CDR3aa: CASSVAGQGGEKLFF
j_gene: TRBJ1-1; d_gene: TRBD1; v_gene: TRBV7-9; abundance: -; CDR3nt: TGTGCCAGCAGCTCCGGGGACAGGGCGAACACTGAAGCTTTCTTT; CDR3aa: CASSSGDRANTEAFF
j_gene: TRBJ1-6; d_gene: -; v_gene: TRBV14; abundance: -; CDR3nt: TGTGCCAGCAGCCAAGTGGGACAATTTGGGTCACCCCTCCACTTT; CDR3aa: CASSQVGQFGSPLHF
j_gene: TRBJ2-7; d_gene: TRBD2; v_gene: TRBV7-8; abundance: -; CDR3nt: TGTGCCAGCAGCTTATCTAGCGGGCCCTTCCTCCTCTCCTACGAGCAGTACTTC; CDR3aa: CASSLSSGPFLLSYEQYF
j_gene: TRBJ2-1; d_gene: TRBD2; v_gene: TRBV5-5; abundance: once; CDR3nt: TGTGCCAGCAGCCTAGGACTAGATTACAATGAGCAGTTCTTC; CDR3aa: CASSLGLDYNEQFF
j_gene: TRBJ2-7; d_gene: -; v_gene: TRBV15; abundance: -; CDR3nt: TGTGCCACCAGCACATTCGCGAAGCCCCCCTACGAGCAGTACTTC; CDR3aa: CATSTFAKPPYEQYF
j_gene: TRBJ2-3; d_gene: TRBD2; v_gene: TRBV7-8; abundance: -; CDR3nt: TGTGCCAGCAGCTCGGGACTAGCGGGAGAAGAAGATACGCAGTATTTT; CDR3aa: CASSSGLAGEEDTQYF
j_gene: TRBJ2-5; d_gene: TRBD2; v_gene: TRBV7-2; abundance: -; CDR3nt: TGTGCCAGCAGCTTACTTCCCGGGAATAGCGGGGTAACCAAAGGGACCCAGTACTTC; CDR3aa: CASSLLPGNSGVTKGTQYF
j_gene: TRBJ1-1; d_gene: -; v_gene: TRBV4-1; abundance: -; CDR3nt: TGCGCCAGCAGCCAAGATTGGGGGAGGGGGGTGAACACTGAAGCTTTCTTT; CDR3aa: CASSQDWGRGVNTEAFF
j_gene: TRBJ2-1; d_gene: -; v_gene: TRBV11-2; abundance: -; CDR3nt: TGTGCCAGCAGCTTAGCCAAGCGGAATCCCTACAATGAGCAGTTCTTC; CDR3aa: CASSLAKRNPYNEQFF
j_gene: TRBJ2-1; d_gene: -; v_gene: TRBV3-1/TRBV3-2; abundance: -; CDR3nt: TGTGCCAGCAGCCAAGATTCGGGGTTGTCCTACAATGAGCAGTTCTTC; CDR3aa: CASSQDSGLSYNEQFF
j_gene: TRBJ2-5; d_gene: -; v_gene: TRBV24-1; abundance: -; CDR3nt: TGTGCCACCAGTGATGGCAGTCAAGAGACCCAGTACTTC; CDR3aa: CATSDGSQETQYF
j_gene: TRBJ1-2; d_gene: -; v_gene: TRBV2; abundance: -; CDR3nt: TGTGCCAGCGGCTTCGGCAGGGAGGATGGCTACACCTTC; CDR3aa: CASGFGREDGYTF
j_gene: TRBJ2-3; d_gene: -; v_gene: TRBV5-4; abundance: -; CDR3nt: TGTGCCAGCAGCTTTTATCTAGCGACAGATACGCAGTATTTT; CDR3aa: CASSFYLATDTQYF
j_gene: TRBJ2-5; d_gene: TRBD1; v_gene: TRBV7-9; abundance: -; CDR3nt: TGTGCCAGCAGCACGCCGACAGGGGCGGAAGAGACCCAGTACTTC; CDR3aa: CASSTPTGAEETQYF
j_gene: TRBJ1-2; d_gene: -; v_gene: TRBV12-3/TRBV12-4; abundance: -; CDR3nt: TGTGCCAGCACATGGGGACGGAACTATGGCTACACCTTC; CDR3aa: CASTWGRNYGYTF
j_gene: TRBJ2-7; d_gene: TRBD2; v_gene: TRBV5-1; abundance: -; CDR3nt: TGCGCCAGCAGCTTGGCCAATGTGGCTAGCGGGGACGAGCAGTACTTC; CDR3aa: CASSLANVASGDEQYF
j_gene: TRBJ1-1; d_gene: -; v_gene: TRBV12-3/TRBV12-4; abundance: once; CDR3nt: TGTGCCAGCACCCTGGACAGAGTCACTGAAGCTTTCTTT; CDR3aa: CASTLDRVTEAFF
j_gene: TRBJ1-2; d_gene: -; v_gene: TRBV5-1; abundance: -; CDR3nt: TGCGCCAGCAGCTTGGACTCTAACTATGGCTACACCTTC; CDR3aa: CASSLDSNYGYTF
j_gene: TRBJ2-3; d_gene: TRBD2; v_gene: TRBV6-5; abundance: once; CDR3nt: TGTGCCGTAGGTCTGCGGGAGGGGGCAGATACGCAGTATTTT; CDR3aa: CAVGLREGADTQYF
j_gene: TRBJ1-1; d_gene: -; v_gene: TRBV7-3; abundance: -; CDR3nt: TGTGCCAGCAGCTTATATAAGAACACTGAAGCTTTCTTT; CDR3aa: CASSLYKNTEAFF
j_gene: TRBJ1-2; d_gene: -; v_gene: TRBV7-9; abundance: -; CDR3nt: TGTGCCAGCAGCTTGGGCATGGAGAACTATGGCTACACCTTC; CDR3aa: CASSLGMENYGYTF
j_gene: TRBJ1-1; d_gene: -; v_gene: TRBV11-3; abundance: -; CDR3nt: TGTGCCAGCAGCCCCCAGGGTGAGGGGTGGGGGACTGAAGCTTTCTTT; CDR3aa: CASSPQGEGWGTEAFF
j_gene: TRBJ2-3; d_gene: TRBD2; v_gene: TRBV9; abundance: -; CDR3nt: TGTGCCAGCAGCCCGGGACTAGCGGGCACAGATACGCAGTATTTT; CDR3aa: CASSPGLAGTDTQYF
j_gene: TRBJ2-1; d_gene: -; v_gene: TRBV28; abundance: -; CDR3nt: TGTGCCAGCAGTTCCGGCCGAGGGGGGATACCATACAATGAGCAGTTCTTC; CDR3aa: CASSSGRGGIPYNEQFF
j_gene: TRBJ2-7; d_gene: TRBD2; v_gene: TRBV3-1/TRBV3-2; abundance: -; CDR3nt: TGTGCCAGCAGCCATAGCGGGGGGGCCTACGAGCAGTACTTC; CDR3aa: CASSHSGGAYEQYF
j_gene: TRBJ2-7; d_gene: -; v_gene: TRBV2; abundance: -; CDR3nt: TGTGCCAGCAGTGAACTCATAGCGGACCTCTACGAGCAGTACTTC; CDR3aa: CASSELIADLYEQYF
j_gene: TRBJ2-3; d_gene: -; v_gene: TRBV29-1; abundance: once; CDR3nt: TGCAGCGGTAGAAGATCTAGCACAGATACGCAGTATTTT; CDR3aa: CSGRRSSTDTQYF
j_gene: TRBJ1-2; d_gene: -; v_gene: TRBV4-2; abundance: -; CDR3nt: TGTGCCAGCAGCCAAGGCCGAGGCAGGAACTATGGCTACACCTTC; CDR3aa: CASSQGRGRNYGYTF
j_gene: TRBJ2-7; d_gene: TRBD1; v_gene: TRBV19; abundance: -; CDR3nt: TGTGCCAGTGGATCTGGACAGGGTGTGTACGAGCAGTACTTC; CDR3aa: CASGSGQGVYEQYF
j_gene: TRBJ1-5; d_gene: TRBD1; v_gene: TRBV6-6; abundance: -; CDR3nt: TGTGCCAGCAGTTCGGACAGGGGACTCAATCAGCCCCAGCATTTT; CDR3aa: CASSSDRGLNQPQHF
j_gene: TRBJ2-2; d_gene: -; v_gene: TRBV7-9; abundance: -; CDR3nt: TGTGCCAGCAGCTTAGTCGGAAGTGGGCCCGGGGAGCTGTTTTTT; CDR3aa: CASSLVGSGPGELFF
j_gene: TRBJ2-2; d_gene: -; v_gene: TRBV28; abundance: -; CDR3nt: TGTGCCAGCAGTTTTATCGGGGGTGGCACCGGGGAGCTGTTTTTT; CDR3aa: CASSFIGGGTGELFF
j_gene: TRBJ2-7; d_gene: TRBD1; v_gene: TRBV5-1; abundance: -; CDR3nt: TGCGCCAGCAGCTCACGACCTCGGGACAGAGACTACGAGCAGTACTTC; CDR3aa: CASSSRPRDRDYEQYF
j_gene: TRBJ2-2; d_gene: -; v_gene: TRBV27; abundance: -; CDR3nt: TGTGCCAGCAGTGAGTTTTCCGTCACCGGGGAGCTGTTTTTT; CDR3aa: CASSEFSVTGELFF
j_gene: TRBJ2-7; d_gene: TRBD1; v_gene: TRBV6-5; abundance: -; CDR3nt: TGTGCCAGCAGTCGAGACGGGACAGGTCCCTACGAGCAGTACTTC; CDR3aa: CASSRDGTGPYEQYF